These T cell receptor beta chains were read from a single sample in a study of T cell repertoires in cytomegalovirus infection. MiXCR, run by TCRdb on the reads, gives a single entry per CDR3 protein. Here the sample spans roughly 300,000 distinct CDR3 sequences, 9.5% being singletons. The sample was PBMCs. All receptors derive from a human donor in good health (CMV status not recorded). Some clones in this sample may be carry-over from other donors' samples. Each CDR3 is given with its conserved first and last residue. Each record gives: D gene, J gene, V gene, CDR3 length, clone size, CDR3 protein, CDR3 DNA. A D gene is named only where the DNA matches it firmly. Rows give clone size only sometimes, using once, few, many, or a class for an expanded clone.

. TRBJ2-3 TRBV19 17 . CASSTRGTGARGDTQYF TGTGCCAGTAGTACGCGGGGGACAGGCGCTAGAGGAGATACGCAGTATTTT
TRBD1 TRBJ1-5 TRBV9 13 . CASSAGTVEPQHF TGTGCCAGCAGCGCCGGGACAGTCGAGCCCCAGCATTTT
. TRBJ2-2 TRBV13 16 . CASSLTWGKNTGELFF TGTGCCAGCAGCTTAACGTGGGGCAAGAACACCGGGGAGCTGTTTTTT
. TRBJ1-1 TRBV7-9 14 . CASSTTGKNTEAFF TGTGCCAGCAGCACTACAGGGAAGAACACTGAAGCTTTCTTT
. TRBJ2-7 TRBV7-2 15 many CASSVSGTQGLEQYF TGTGCCAGCAGCGTCTCCGGGACACAAGGACTCGAGCAGTACTTC
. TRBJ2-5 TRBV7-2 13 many CASSLTREETQYF TGTGCCAGCAGCCTGACTAGGGAAGAGACCCAGTACTTC
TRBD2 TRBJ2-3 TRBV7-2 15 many CASSDGGAVGGMQYF TGTGCCAGCAGCGACGGGGGGGCAGTGGGTGGTATGCAGTATTTT
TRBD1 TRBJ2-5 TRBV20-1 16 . CSATSPPTGPKETQYF TGCAGTGCTACGTCCCCCCCGACAGGGCCCAAAGAGACCCAGTACTTC
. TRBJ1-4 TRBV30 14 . CAWSVKQGGEKLFF TGTGCCTGGAGTGTTAAACAGGGAGGTGAAAAACTGTTTTTT
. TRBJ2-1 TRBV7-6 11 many CAVVGSNEQFF TGTGCCGTAGTGGGAAGTAATGAGCAGTTCTTC
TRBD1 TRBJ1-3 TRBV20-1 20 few CSARGGQRDLENPSGNTIYF TGCAGTGCTAGAGGGGGACAGCGAGACTTGGAAAACCCCTCTGGAAACACCATATATTTT
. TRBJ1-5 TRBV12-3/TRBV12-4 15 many CASSLAGDSNQPQHF TGTGCCAGCAGTTTAGCGGGGGACAGCAATCAGCCCCAGCATTTT
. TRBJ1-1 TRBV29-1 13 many CSVGVGLNTEAFF TGCAGCGTTGGGGTAGGGTTGAACACTGAAGCTTTCTTT
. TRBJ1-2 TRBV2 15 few CASSEVGTWGYGYTF TGTGCCAGCAGTGAAGTTGGGACCTGGGGCTATGGCTACACCTTC
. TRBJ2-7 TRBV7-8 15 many CASSLEPGGRFEQYF TGTGCCAGCAGCTTAGAGCCAGGCGGGCGTTTCGAGCAGTACTTC
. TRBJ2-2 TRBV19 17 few CASQPRTRMNTWGELFF TGTGCCAGCCAACCCCGGACAAGGATGAACACGTGGGGGGAGCTGTTTTTT
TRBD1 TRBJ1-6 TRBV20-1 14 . CSARDKYRGSPLHF TGCAGTGCTAGGGATAAATACAGGGGTTCACCCCTCCACTTT
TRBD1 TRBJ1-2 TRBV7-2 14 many CASSFGQGDSGYTF TGTGCCAGCAGCTTCGGACAGGGGGACTCTGGCTACACCTTC
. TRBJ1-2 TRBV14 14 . CASSSGTWFLGYTF TGTGCCAGCAGCTCAGGGACTTGGTTTTTAGGCTACACCTTC
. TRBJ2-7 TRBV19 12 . CASLDSDYEQYF TGTGCCAGTCTGGACAGCGACTACGAGCAGTACTTC
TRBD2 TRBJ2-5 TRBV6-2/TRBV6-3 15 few CASSYGPGLEETQYF TGTGCCAGCAGTTACGGACCGGGACTAGAAGAGACCCAGTACTTC
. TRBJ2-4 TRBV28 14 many CASSDGQRRNIQYF TGTGCCAGCAGTGATGGACAGCGGCGAAACATTCAGTACTTC
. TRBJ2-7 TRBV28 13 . CASSFREYYEQYF TGTGCCAGCAGTTTTCGAGAGTACTACGAGCAGTACTTC
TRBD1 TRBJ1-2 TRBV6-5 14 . CASSSTGGGPGYTF TGTGCCAGCAGTTCGACAGGGGGCGGCCCTGGCTACACCTTC
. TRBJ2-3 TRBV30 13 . CAWSTPGTLMQYF TGTGCCTGGAGTACCCCCGGGACACTCATGCAGTATTTT